This T cell receptor beta chain was captured in a study of blood T cell repertoires in COVID-19. In the study overall: Some COVID-19 samples were acute and others convalescent; all came from the United States, Italy and Spain. PBMCs, B-cell-depleted T cells, or T cells provided the cDNA or gDNA that made up the material.

Trimming took off 5 bases at V and 2 bases at J, with 18 bases between the two ends. CDR3 size: 16 residues. Germline values: CDR1 PRHDT, CDR2 FYEKMQ (reference sequence). This clone was observed a few times. TCRdb keeps only in-frame clones here, not all; method: immunoSEQ multiplex PCR. The data show over 25,000 clones, with approximately 80% seen just once and approximately 15% held by the top ten. The TCR comes from an elderly man with active or convalescent COVID-19. Sample: peripheral blood. The chain combines TRBV13 with TRBJ1-1, with a weak D call TRBD1 (6 bases). The CDR3 coding sequence is TGTGCCAGCAGCAGGGACACGAGCTCCCTTAACACTGAAGCTTTCTTT. This encodes CASSRDTSSLNTEAFF.